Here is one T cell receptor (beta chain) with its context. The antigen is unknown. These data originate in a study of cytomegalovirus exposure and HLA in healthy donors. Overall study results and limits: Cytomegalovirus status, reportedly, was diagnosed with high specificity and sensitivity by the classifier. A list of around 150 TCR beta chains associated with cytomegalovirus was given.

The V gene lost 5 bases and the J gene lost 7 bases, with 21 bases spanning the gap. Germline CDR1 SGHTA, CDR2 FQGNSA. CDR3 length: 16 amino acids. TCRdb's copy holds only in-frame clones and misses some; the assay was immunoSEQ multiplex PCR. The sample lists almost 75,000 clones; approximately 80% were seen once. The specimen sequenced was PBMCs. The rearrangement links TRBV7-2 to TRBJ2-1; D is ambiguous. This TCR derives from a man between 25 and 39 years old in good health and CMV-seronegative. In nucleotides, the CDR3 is TGTGCCAGCAGCCGTCGGTCTACCCGGAGAAGGAATGAGCAGTTCTTC. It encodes CASSRRSTRRRNEQFF.